The rows below give T cell receptor beta chains drawn from one sample of a study of blood T cells in healthy people across ages. Using its own MiXCR run on the 5' RACE reads, TCRdb lists one record per CDR3 protein. The sample includes fewer than 1 million distinct CDR3 sequences, approximately 48% of them seen just once. Material for sequencing was blood. The receptors stem from a man aged 60 to 75 in good health. CDR3s include the opening cysteine and the closing phenylalanine or tryptophan. Each record gives: J gene, D gene, V gene, clone size, CDR3 DNA, CDR3 protein. The D gene is left open where the match is weak. Size values are once, few and many counts, or a class for expanded clones, and some rows have none.

TRBJ2-5 TRBD1 TRBV15 few TGTGCCACCAGCAGAGATAGGGGACAGGGGTTAGGGGAGACCCAGTACTTC CATSRDRGQGLGETQYF
TRBJ2-1 TRBD1 TRBV6-1 few TGTGCCAGCAGTGAAGGGACAGGGGCTGAGCAGTTCTTC CASSEGTGAEQFF
TRBJ2-5 TRBD1 TRBV5-1 - TGCGCCAGCAGCCGGGACAGCCTCGGGGAGACCCAGTACTTC CASSRDSLGETQYF
TRBJ1-2 TRBD1 TRBV25-1 few TGTGCCAGCAGCCACCGGGACAGATTCTATGGCTACACCTTC CASSHRDRFYGYTF
TRBJ1-5 TRBD1 TRBV9 - TGTGCCAGCAGCTTCAGGTTAGGGACAGAGGAAAATCAGCCCCAGCATTTT CASSFRLGTEENQPQHF
TRBJ2-1 - TRBV15 few TGTGCCACCAGCAGAGAGTCTGACAGCTCCTACAATGAGCAGTTCTTC CATSRESDSSYNEQFF
TRBJ2-5 - TRBV6-6 - TGTGCCAGCAGCCCCCCTAAGGTTCAAGAGACCCAGTACTTC CASSPPKVQETQYF
TRBJ1-6 - TRBV14 - TGTGCCAGCAGCCAAACGAGCACCTATAATTCACCCCTCCACTTT CASSQTSTYNSPLHF
TRBJ1-2 - TRBV20-1 - TGCAGTGCTAGAGGGGCAGGGTTTGAAGGTCGGCATGGCTACACCTTC CSARGAGFEGRHGYTF
TRBJ1-6 TRBD1 TRBV30 - TGTGCCTGGAGCCTCGGACAGGGGGGACTGAGTTCACCCCTCCACTTT CAWSLGQGGLSSPLHF
TRBJ2-1 TRBD2 TRBV20-1 - TGCAGTGCTAATTTGGCTAGCGGGGGAATCTACAATGAGCAGTTCTTC CSANLASGGIYNEQFF
TRBJ2-1 - TRBV10-3 - TGTGCCATCAGCGAGACTAGTCAAGTTCAGCAGTTCTTC CAISETSQVQQFF
TRBJ1-6 TRBD1 TRBV7-9 - TGTGCCAGCAGCCGGGACAGCAGGGATAATTCACCCCTCCACTTT CASSRDSRDNSPLHF
TRBJ2-3 TRBD2 TRBV10-3 few TGTGCCATCAGTCCGGGACTACCGTCCACAGATACGCAGTATTTT CAISPGLPSTDTQYF
TRBJ2-3 - TRBV20-1 - TGCGGTGCTAGAGACCCGAAGGGCAGGGGATTGACAGATACGCAGTATTTT CGARDPKGRGLTDTQYF
TRBJ1-2 - TRBV29-1 few TGCAGCGCCGAAGGGACTGGGGGCTACACCTTC CSAEGTGGYTF
TRBJ2-3 - TRBV12-3/TRBV12-4 - TGTGCCAGCAGTTCCGGCCCGTCGTATACGCAGTATTTT CASSSGPSYTQYF
TRBJ1-2 - TRBV28 - TGTGCCAGCGGGTTTTTATTCTATGGCTACACCTTC CASGFLFYGYTF
TRBJ1-1 - TRBV10-3 - TGTGCCATCAGTAGAGGGGAGAACACTGAAGCTTTCTTT CAISRGENTEAFF
TRBJ2-1 TRBD2 TRBV12-3/TRBV12-4 few TGTGCCAGCAGTTCCTCGGGACTAGCGAATGAGCAGTTCTTC CASSSSGLANEQFF
TRBJ2-5 TRBD2 TRBV4-1 - TGCGCCAGCAGCCAGATAGCGGGGGGGATTGAGACCCAGTACTTC CASSQIAGGIETQYF
TRBJ2-1 - TRBV29-1 few TGCAGCGTTGGGGTTGGTGAGCAGTTCTTC CSVGVGEQFF
TRBJ2-4 - TRBV6-2/TRBV6-3 few TGTGCCAGCAAGTCGGGGGCGGGCAAAAACATTCAGTACTTC CASKSGAGKNIQYF
TRBJ1-2 TRBD1 TRBV7-2 few TGTGTGATCCGAAGGACAGGGGCCTACTATGGCTACACCTTC CVIRRTGAYYGYTF
TRBJ2-1 - TRBV29-1 many TGCAGCGTTGAACGGGGGAGCAATGAGCAGTTCTTC CSVERGSNEQFF
TRBJ2-5 - TRBV7-9 - TGTGCCAGCAGCACCTTCGTGACAGCTCGACAAGAGACCCAGTACTTC CASSTFVTARQETQYF
TRBJ2-7 - TRBV7-9 - TGTGCCAGCAGCTTCTCGCAGGCCCGCTACGAGCAGTACTTC CASSFSQARYEQYF
TRBJ2-5 - TRBV6-6 - TGTGCCAGCAGTTACGGCTTCAATGGGGAGCAGTACTTC CASSYGFNGEQYF
TRBJ2-3 - TRBV29-1 - TGCAGCGTGGGAAGGGGGGCCAGTACAGATACGCAGTATTTT CSVGRGASTDTQYF
TRBJ1-2 - TRBV7-8 - TGTGCCAGCAGCTTGAAGGGAGGGGCGTCATACTATGGCTACACCTTC CASSLKGGASYYGYTF
TRBJ1-6 TRBD1 TRBV29-1 few TGCAGTGTCCGGACAGGGGTTAATTCACCCCTCCACTTT CSVRTGVNSPLHF
TRBJ1-1 TRBD1 TRBV28 - TGTGCCAGCAGTCCAGGACAGGGGTGGCGAGCTTTCTTT CASSPGQGWRAFF
TRBJ2-1 - TRBV5-1 - TGCGCCAGCAGCTTGGGAGGGGACCGGGGTGGCAATGAGCAGTTCTTC CASSLGGDRGGNEQFF
TRBJ2-3 - TRBV7-3 - TGTGCCAGCAGCCTACTGGACAGCACAGATACGCAGTATTTT CASSLLDSTDTQYF
TRBJ2-5 - TRBV20-1 - TGCAGTGCAAGAGGGACTGTCCAAGAGACCCAGTACTTC CSARGTVQETQYF
TRBJ2-7 TRBD2 TRBV15 - TGTGCCACCAGCAGCGGCGGGGGGAGGTACGAGCAGTACTTC CATSSGGGRYEQYF
TRBJ1-1 - TRBV5-5 few TGTGCCAGCAGCGTGGCGGGGAACACTGAAGCTTTCTTT CASSVAGNTEAFF
TRBJ2-7 TRBD1 TRBV29-1 few TGCAGCGGGGCCACAGGGGTGAAAACCGGGGAGCAGTACTTC CSGATGVKTGEQYF
TRBJ1-2 TRBD1 TRBV6-2/TRBV6-3 - TGTGCCAGCAAGAGTGGACAGGGAGGTGGCTACACCTTC CASKSGQGGGYTF
TRBJ2-7 - TRBV6-6 - TGTGCCAGCAGTCGGGGGGACAACTACGAGCAGTACTTC CASSRGDNYEQYF
TRBJ2-5 TRBD1 TRBV12-3/TRBV12-4 - TGTGCCAGCGGGACAGGGGATGGAGAGACCCAGTACTTC CASGTGDGETQYF
TRBJ1-2 - TRBV6-6 - TGTGCCACCGTTCCCGGGGGGGACTATGGCTACACCTTC CATVPGGDYGYTF